The clone carrying this T cell receptor beta chain came up many times. Its cognate antigen is unknown. This sample was taken from a study of T cells in Graves' hyperthyroidism and ophthalmopathy. Study outcomes and limitations: Through a model of 13 V-J features, ophthalmopathy was separated from stable hyperthyroidism.

Participants, patients aged 18 to 65, had newly diagnosed hyperthyroidism with a duration under 2 months. Between the trimmed V and J ends, which lost 5 bases and 7 bases, there was a span of 7 bases. The CDR3 is 11 amino acids. The TCR beta CDR3 regions underwent amplification using RNA transcripts as the source. The TCR CDR3 first-round RT-PCR relied on the HTBI primer set. Each CDR3 protein is one row after TCRdb ran MiXCR on the multiplex PCR reads. The data contain roughly 330,000 distinct CDR3 sequences, approximately 15% of them singletons. The rearrangement uses TRBV12-3 or TRBV12-4 and TRBJ2-3; no clear D. The TCR comes from a man aged 25-40 years with Graves' hyperthyroidism. Sequencing used blood. This chain's CDR3 is CASSPLNTQYF. The CDR3 coding sequence is TGTGCCAGCAGTCCCCTGAATACGCAGTATTTT.